Each of the 20 T cell receptor beta chains below was sequenced from the same sample in a study of blood T cell repertoires in COVID-19. Sequencing used immunoSEQ multiplex PCR; TCRdb keeps in-frame clones, though not all of them. The top ten clones hold 18% of a sample with 65,000 to 95,000 clones, around 85% of them seen once. Sequenced sample: peripheral blood. The receptors shown here come from an elderly man with active or convalescent COVID-19.

This clone has just one count. This rearrangement joins TRBV28 to TRBJ1-5, with no clear D. V lost 6 bases and J lost 3, with 15 bases in between. This CDR3 comprises 15 residues. CDR1 and CDR2 (germline): MDHEN, SYDVKM. The chain's CDR3 is CASSPGGRNNQPQHF. DNA of the CDR3: TGTGCCAGCAGCCCCGGCGGGAGAAACAATCAGCCCCAGCATTTT.

V gene TRBV7-2 combines with J gene TRBJ2-7; 8 nucleotides align to TRBD2. The CDR3 has 15 residues. The germline V gene has CDR1 SGHTA and CDR2 FQGNSA. J gave up 2 bases and V 5 bases, and 8 bases lay outside the gene matches. The CDR3 loop reads CASSVAPGLAYEQYV. CDR3 in DNA: TGTGCCAGCAGCGTCGCTCCGGGACTAGCCTACGAGCAGTACGTC.

The CDR3, as DNA: TGTGCCAGCCGGGTAGCGGGGACGAACACCGGGGAGCTGTTTTTT. Encoded protein: CASRVAGTNTGELFF. The chain combines TRBV27 with TRBJ2-2; 8 nucleotides line up with TRBD2. CDR1 and CDR2 (germline): MNHEY, SMNVEV (reference sequence). Trimming at V came to 8 bases and at J to 0 bases, leaving 5 bases not matched to a gene. The CDR3 length is 15 residues.

The chain employs TRBV19 and TRBJ2-2; 12 positions match TRBD1. Losses at the gene ends were 4 bases for V and 6 bases for J; bases not matched to a gene: 6. Germline CDR1 reads LNHDA; CDR2 reads SQIVND (reference sequence). There are 16 residues in the CDR3. The CDR3 nucleotides are TGTGCCAGTAGTAGGGGGACAGGGGGCTTCCCCGGGGAGCTGTTTTTT. This codes for CASSRGTGGFPGELFF.

With respect to this clone: The identical CDR3 is also encoded by other nucleotide sequences in the sample. V gene TRBV7-2 combines with J gene TRBJ2-2; D is unresolved. CDR3 length equals 12 residues. V lost 3 bases, J lost 7 bases, and 6 bases lay in between. Per the germline V gene, CDR1 is SGHTA and CDR2 is FQGNSA. The CDR3 region has the DNA TGTGCCAGCAGCTTGAGTGGCGGGGAGCTGTTTTTT. Protein sequence: CASSLSGGELFF.

The rearrangement uses TRBV11-2 and TRBJ2-6; TRBD2 is a possible D gene (5 bases). Germline-derived CDR1 and CDR2 are SGHAT and FQNNGV. The ends were cut back, 1 base at V and 0 bases at J, with 10 bases in the middle. The CDR3 consists of 17 residues. The CDR3 spells CASSLVLGGSGANVLTF. The CDR3 DNA follows: TGTGCCAGCAGCTTAGTACTCGGAGGCTCTGGGGCCAACGTCCTGACTTTC.

This sequence joins TRBV6-5 and TRBJ2-3, with TRBD1 as a possible D gene (6 bases). Germline lookup yields CDR1 MNHEY and CDR2 SVGAGI. The CDR3 has 14 amino acids. The germline V and J ends were trimmed by 2 bases and 6 bases, with 12 bases remaining between them. CDR3: CASSYGTNVDTQYF. The CDR3 DNA reads TGTGCCAGCAGTTACGGGACAAACGTGGATACGCAGTATTTT.

V usage is TRBV19 and J usage is TRBJ1-1; D not certain. Per germline, CDR1 LNHDA and CDR2 SQIVND (reference sequence). The V gene lost 4 bases and the J gene lost 1 base, with 10 bases spanning the gap. The CDR3 contains 14 residues. The CDR3 here is CASSNRQPNTEAFF. CDR3 sequence (DNA): TGTGCCAGTAGTAACCGACAACCGAACACTGAAGCTTTCTTT.

This clone was recorded a few times. The CDR3, as DNA: TGTGCCAGCAGCTCAATCAGGGGTGACACCATGAACACTGAAGCTTTCTTT. Encoded protein: CASSSIRGDTMNTEAFF. This sequence joins TRBV6-2 or TRBV6-3 and TRBJ1-1; possibly TRBD1 for D (6 bases). Per the germline V gene, CDR1 is MNHEY and CDR2 is SVGEGT. V lost 6 bases, J lost 0 bases, and 20 bases lay in between. The CDR3 totals 17 residues.

The V call is TRBV5-1, the J call TRBJ2-3; no clear D gene. CDR1 is SGHRS, CDR2 YFSETQ, per germline. V was shortened by 4 bases and J by 1 base, with 10 bases between the two germline ends. The CDR3 has 14 residues. The CDR3 reads CASSLDLGTDTQYF. DNA of the CDR3: TGCGCCAGCAGCCTCGACTTAGGCACAGATACGCAGTATTTT.

The V gene is TRBV11-2, the J gene TRBJ2-3; D not resolved. Germline CDR1 SGHAT, CDR2 FQNNGV. The CDR3 covers 14 residues. Deletions cut 5 bases from V and 1 base from J, with 10 bases between. For the CDR3, the DNA is TGTGCCAGCAGCCCCACAAGCGGCACAGATACGCAGTATTTT. Amino acids: CASSPTSGTDTQYF.

The V call is TRBV7-8, the J call TRBJ1-2, with 9 positions matching TRBD1. Trimming removed 1 base from V and 8 bases from J; junction bases left unmatched: 5. From germline, CDR1 is SGHVS and CDR2 FQNEAQ. The CDR3 is 14 amino acids. CDR3 region: CASSLDRGQYGYTF. The CDR3, as DNA: TGTGCCAGCAGCTTAGACAGGGGGCAGTACGGCTACACCTTC.

V is TRBV4-2 and J is TRBJ2-1; 10 nucleotides line up with TRBD2. CDR3 length: 17 amino acids. Germline V gene sequence: CDR1 LGHNA, CDR2 YNFKEQ. J gave up 4 bases and V 1 base, and 7 bases lay outside the gene matches. CDR3 coding DNA: TGTGCCAGCAGCCAAGGGTTCGGGACTAGCGAATACAATGAGCAGTTCTTC. Translating gives CASSQGFGTSEYNEQFF.

The rearrangement links TRBV6-5 to TRBJ1-2, with D perhaps matching TRBD1 (6 bases). The germline CDR1 and CDR2 sequences are MNHEY and SVGAGI. Trimming removed 6 bases at V and 3 bases at J, with 11 bases between. This CDR3 is built from 13 residues. The CDR3, as DNA: TGTGCCAGCAGGGGCAGGGGTGACTATGGCTACACCTTC. It codes for CASRGRGDYGYTF.

CDR3 nucleotides: TGTGCCAGCAGCTTAGGTGAAGAGAGCTCTGGAAACACCATATATTTT. This encodes CASSLGEESSGNTIYF. The chain couples TRBV11-3 to TRBJ1-3, with D uncertain. V lost 1 base, J lost 0 bases, and 10 bases lay in between. In germline, CDR1 is SGHNT, CDR2 YENEEA. The CDR3 sequence is 16 residues long. The full variable domain, rest sourced from reference TRBV11-3 and TRBJ1-3, is EAGVVQSPRYKIIEKKQPVAFWCNPISGHNTLYWYLQNLGQGPELLIRYENEEAVDDSQLPKDRFSAERLKGVDSTLKIQPAELGDSAVYLCASSLGEESSGNTIYFGEGSWLTVV.

The V gene is TRBV18, the J gene TRBJ2-7; maybe TRBD2 (7 bases). Germline V gives CDR1 KGHSH, CDR2 LQKENI. V shed 1 base and J shed 6 bases, with 10 bases lying between them. This CDR3 contains 13 residues. The CDR3 spells CASSPRGGFEQYV. As DNA, the CDR3 is TGTGCCAGCTCACCACGGGGGGGCTTCGAGCAGTACGTC.

The rearrangement links TRBV5-4 to TRBJ1-5, with D unresolved. The CDR3 contains 15 residues. Germline loops: CDR1 SGHNT, CDR2 YYREEE (reference sequence). The V gene lost 0 bases and the J gene lost 0 bases, with 7 bases spanning the gap. This CDR3 is CASSLGTSSNQPQHF. The CDR3 coding sequence is TGTGCCAGCAGCTTGGGAACATCTAGCAATCAGCCCCAGCATTTT.

This chain joins TRBV21-1 and TRBJ1-5; the D call TRBD1 from the table was never checked on the DNA. TRBV21-1 represents a pseudogene. There are 17 residues in the CDR3. CDR3 protein: CASIGTVPQGSNQPQHF. The CDR3 region has the DNA TGTGCCAGTATAGGGACAGTCCCTCAGGGTAGCAATCAGCCCCAGCATTTT.

The V call is TRBV28, the J call TRBJ1-4, with 9 bases that match TRBD1. J was trimmed by 7 bases and V by 6 bases; bases with no gene match: 6. The CDR3 has 14 amino acids. Germline values: CDR1 MDHEN, CDR2 SYDVKM. The CDR3 DNA sequence: TGTGCCAGCAGGACAGGGGGACAGGGTGAAAAACTGTTTTTT. Protein sequence: CASRTGGQGEKLFF. Drawing the rest from reference TRBV28 and TRBJ1-4, the complete variable domain is DVKVTQSSRYLVKRTGEKVFLECVQDMDHENMFWYRQDPGLGLRLIYFSYDVKMKEKGDIPEGYSVSREKKERFSLILESASTNQTSMYLCASRTGGQGEKLFFGSGTQLSVL.

CDR3 coding DNA: TGCGCCAGCAGCTTAAGCGGGGTTGAAGGCTACACCTTC. Residues: CASSLSGVEGYTF. This sequence joins TRBV5-1 and TRBJ1-2; D is undetermined. The CDR3 covers 13 residues. Germline CDR1 SGHRS, CDR2 YFSETQ. V lost 2 bases, J lost 8 bases, and 13 bases lay in between.